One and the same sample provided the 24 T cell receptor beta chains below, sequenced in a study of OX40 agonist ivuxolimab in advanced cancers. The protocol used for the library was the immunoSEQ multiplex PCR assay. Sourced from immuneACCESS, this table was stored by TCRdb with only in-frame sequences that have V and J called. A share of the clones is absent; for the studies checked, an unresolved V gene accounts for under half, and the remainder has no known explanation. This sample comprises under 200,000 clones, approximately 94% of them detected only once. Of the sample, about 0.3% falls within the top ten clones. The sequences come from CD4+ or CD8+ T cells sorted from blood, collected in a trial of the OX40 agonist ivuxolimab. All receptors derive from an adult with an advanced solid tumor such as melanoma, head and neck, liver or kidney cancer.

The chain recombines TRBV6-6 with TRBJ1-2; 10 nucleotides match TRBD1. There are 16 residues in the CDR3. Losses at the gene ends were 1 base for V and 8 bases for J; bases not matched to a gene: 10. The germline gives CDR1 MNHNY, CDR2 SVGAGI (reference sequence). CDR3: CASSYFPTGGLQGYTF. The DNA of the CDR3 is TGTGCCAGCAGTTACTTCCCGACAGGGGGCTTGCAGGGCTACACCTTC.

The CDR3: CASSPPRF. For the CDR3, the DNA is TGTGCCAGCAGCCCACCCCGATTC. The V and J genes are TRBV21-1 and TRBJ2-7. TRBV21-1 is marked as a pseudogene. The CDR3 length is 8 residues.

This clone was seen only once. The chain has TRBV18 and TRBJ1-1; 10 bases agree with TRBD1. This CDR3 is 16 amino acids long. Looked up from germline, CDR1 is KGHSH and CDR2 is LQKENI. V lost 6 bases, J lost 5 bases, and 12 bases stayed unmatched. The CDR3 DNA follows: TGTGCCAGCTCTGGGACAGGGGCGACGTTGGGGACTGAAGCTTTCTTT. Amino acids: CASSGTGATLGTEAFF.

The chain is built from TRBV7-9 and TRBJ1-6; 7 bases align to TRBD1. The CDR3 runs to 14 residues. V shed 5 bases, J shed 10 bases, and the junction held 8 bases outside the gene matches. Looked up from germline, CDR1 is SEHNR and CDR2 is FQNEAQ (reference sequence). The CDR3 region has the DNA TGTGCCAGCAGCCCCCAGGGGGGGCCCTCACCCCTCCACTTT. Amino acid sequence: CASSPQGGPSPLHF. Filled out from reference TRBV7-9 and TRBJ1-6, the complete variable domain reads DTGVSQNPRHKITKRGQNVTFRCDPISEHNRLYWYRQTLGQGPEFLTYFQNEAQLEKSRLLSDRFSAERPKGSFSTLEIQRTEQGDSAMYLCASSPQGGPSPLHFGNGTRLTVT.

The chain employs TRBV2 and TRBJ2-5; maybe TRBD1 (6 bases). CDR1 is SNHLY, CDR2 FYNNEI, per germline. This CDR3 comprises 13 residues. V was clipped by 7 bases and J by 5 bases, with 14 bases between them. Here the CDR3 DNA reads TGTGCCAGCAATCAAGACAGGTCGGAGACCCAGTACTTC. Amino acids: CASNQDRSETQYF.

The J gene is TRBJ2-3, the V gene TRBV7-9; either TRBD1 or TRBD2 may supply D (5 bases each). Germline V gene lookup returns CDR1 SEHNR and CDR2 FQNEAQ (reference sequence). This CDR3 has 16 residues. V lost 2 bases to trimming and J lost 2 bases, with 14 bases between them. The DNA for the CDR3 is TGTGCCAGCAGCTTATTTGGGGGAATTCCCACAGATACGCAGTATTTT. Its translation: CASSLFGGIPTDTQYF.

The CDR3 here is CASSEYPTGNGYTF. CDR3 nucleotide sequence: TGTGCCAGCAGTGAATATCCCACAGGGAATGGCTACACCTTC. The chain joins TRBV25-1 to TRBJ1-2; D is possibly TRBD1 (6 bases). CDR1 and CDR2 (germline): MGHDK, SYGVNS. V was shortened by 0 bases and J by 6 bases, with 11 bases between the two germline ends. The CDR3 contains 14 residues.

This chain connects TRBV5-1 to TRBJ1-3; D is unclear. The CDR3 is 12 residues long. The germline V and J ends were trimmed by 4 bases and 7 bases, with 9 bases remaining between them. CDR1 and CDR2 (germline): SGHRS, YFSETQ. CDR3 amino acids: CASSQPSNTIYF. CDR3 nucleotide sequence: TGCGCCAGCAGCCAACCTTCTAACACCATATATTTT. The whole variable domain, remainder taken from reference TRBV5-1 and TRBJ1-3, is KAGVTQTPRYLIKTRGQQVTLSCSPISGHRSVSWYQQTPGQGLQFLFEYFSETQRNKGNFPGRFSGRQFSNSRSEMNVSTLELGDSALYLCASSQPSNTIYFGEGSWLTVV.

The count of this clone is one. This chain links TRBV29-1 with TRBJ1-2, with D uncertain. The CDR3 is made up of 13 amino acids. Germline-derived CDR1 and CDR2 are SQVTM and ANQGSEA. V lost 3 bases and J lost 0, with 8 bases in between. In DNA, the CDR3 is TGCAGCGTTGATAAGGCGGCTAACTATGGCTACACCTTC. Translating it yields CSVDKAANYGYTF.

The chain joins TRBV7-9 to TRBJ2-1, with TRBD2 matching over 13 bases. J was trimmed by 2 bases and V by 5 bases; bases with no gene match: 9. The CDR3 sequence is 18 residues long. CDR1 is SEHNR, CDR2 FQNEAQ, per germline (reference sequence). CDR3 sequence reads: CASSTPPGLAGAYNEQFF. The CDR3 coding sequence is TGTGCCAGCAGCACTCCCCCTGGACTAGCGGGAGCCTACAATGAGCAGTTCTTC.

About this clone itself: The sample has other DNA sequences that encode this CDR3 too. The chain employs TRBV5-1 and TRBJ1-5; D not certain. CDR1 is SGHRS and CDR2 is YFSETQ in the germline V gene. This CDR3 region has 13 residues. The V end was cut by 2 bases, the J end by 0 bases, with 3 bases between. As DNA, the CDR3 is TGCGCCAGCAGCTTAGATAGCAATCAGCCCCAGCATTTT. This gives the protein CASSLDSNQPQHF.

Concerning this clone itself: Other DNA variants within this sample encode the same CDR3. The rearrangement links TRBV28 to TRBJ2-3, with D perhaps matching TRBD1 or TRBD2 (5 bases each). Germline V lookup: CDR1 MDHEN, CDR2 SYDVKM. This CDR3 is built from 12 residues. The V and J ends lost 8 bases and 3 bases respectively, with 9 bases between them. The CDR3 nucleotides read TGTGCCAGCCGAGGGGAAACAGATACGCAGTATTTT. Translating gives CASRGETDTQYF.

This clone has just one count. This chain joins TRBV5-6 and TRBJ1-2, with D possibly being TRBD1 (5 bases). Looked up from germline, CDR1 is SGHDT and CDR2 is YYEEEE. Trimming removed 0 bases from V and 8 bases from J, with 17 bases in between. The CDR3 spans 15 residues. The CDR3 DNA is TGTGCCAGCAGCTTGGTGGACACCATACTATGGGGCTACACCTTC. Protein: CASSLVDTILWGYTF. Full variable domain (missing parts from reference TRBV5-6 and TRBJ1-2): DAGVTQSPTHLIKTRGQQVTLRCSPKSGHDTVSWYQQALGQGPQFIFQYYEEEERQRGNFPDRFSGHQFPNYSSELNVNALLLGDSALYLCASSLVDTILWGYTFGSGTRLTVV.

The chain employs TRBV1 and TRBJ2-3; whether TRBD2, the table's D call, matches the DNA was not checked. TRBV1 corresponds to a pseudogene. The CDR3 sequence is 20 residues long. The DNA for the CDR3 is TGCACCAGCAGCCAAGGTGGGCTAGCGGGGGGGCCAACTAGCACAGATACGCAGTATTTT. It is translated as CTSSQGGLAGGPTSTDTQYF.

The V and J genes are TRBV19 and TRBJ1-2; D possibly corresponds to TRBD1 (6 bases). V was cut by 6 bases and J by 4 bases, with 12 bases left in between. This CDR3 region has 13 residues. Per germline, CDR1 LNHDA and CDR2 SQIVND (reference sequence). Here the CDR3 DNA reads TGTGCCAGTAGCCCCCAGGGGACCTATGGCTACACCTTC. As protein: CASSPQGTYGYTF.

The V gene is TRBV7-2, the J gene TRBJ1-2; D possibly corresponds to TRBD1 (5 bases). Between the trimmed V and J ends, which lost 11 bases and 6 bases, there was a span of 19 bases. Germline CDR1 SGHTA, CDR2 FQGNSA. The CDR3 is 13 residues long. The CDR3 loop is CAVQSRGFDGYTF. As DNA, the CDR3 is TGTGCCGTCCAAAGTCGGGGGTTTGATGGCTACACCTTC.

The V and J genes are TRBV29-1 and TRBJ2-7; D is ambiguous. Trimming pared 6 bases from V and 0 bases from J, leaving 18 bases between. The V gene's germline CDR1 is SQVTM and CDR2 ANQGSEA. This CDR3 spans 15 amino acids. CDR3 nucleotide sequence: TGCAGCGTATCCATAACCGACGGCCTCTCCTACGAGCAGTACTTC. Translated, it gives CSVSITDGLSYEQYF.

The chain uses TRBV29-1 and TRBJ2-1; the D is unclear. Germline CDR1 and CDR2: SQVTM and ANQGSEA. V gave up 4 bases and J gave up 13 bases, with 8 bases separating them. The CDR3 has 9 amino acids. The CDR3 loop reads CSVGTHQFF. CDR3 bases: TGCAGCGTTGGAACCCACCAGTTCTTC.

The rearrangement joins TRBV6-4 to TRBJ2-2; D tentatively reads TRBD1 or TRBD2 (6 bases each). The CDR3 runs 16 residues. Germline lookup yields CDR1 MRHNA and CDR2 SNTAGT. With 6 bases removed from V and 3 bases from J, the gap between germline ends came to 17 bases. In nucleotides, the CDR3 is TGTGCCAGCAGCCAACGGAGGGGGGTTGACACCGGGGAGCTGTTTTTT. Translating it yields CASSQRRGVDTGELFF.

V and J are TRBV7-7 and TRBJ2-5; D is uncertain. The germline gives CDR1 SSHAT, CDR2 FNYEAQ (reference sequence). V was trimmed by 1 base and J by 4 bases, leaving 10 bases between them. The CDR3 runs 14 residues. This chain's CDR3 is CASSLGPILETQYF. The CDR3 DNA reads TGTGCCAGCAGCTTAGGTCCCATTTTAGAGACCCAGTACTTC.

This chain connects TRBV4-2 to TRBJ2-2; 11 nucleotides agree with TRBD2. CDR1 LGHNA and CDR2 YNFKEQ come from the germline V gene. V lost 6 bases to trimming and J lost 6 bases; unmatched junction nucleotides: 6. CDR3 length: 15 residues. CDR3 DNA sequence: TGTGCCAGCAGTACTAGCGGGAGTTGGGCCGGGGAGCTGTTTTTT. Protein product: CASSTSGSWAGELFF.

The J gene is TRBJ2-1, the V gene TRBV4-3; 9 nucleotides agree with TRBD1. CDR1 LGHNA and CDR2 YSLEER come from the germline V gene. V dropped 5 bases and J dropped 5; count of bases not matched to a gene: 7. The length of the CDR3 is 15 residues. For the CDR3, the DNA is TGCGCCAGCAGCAAAGCCGGGACAGGGAACAATGAGCAGTTCTTC. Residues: CASSKAGTGNNEQFF.

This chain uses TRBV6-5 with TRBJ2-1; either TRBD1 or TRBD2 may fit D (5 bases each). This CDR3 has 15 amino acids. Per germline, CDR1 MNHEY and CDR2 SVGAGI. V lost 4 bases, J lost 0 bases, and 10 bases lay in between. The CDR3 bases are TGTGCCAGCAGTTCCGGGACCAACTCCTACAATGAGCAGTTCTTC. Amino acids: CASSSGTNSYNEQFF.

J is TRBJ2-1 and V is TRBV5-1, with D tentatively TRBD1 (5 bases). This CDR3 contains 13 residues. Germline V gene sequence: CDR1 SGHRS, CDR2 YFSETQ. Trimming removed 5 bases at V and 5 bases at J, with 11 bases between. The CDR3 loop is CASRRTPNNEQFF. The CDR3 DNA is TGCGCCAGCAGAAGGACACCGAACAATGAGCAGTTCTTC. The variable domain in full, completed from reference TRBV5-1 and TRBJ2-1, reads KAGVTQTPRYLIKTRGQQVTLSCSPISGHRSVSWYQQTPGQGLQFLFEYFSETQRNKGNFPGRFSGRQFSNSRSEMNVSTLELGDSALYLCASRRTPNNEQFFGPGTRLTVL.